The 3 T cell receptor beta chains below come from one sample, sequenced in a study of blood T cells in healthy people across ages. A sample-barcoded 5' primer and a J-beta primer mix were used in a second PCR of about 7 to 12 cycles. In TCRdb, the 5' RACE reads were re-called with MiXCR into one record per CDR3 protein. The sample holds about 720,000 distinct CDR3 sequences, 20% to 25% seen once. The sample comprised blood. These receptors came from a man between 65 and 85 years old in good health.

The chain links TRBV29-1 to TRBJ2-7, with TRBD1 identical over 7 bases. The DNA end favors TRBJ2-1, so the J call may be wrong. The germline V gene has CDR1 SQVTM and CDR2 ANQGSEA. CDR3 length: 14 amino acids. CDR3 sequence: CSVVRDRNNNEQFF. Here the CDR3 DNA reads TGCAGCGTTGTCCGGGACAGAAATAACAATGAGCAGTTCTTC.

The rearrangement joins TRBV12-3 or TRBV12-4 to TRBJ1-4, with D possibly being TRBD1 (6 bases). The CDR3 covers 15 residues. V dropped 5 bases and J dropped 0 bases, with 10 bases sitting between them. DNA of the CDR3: TGTGCCAGCAGTCGCAGGGGCTCAACTAATGAAAAACTGTTTTTT. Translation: CASSRRGSTNEKLFF.

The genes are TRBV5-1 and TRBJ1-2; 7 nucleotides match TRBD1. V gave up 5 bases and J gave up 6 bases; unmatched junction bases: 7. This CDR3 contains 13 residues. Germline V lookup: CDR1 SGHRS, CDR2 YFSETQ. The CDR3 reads CASSYDRDHGYTF. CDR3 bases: TGCGCCAGCAGTTACGACAGGGACCATGGCTACACCTTC.